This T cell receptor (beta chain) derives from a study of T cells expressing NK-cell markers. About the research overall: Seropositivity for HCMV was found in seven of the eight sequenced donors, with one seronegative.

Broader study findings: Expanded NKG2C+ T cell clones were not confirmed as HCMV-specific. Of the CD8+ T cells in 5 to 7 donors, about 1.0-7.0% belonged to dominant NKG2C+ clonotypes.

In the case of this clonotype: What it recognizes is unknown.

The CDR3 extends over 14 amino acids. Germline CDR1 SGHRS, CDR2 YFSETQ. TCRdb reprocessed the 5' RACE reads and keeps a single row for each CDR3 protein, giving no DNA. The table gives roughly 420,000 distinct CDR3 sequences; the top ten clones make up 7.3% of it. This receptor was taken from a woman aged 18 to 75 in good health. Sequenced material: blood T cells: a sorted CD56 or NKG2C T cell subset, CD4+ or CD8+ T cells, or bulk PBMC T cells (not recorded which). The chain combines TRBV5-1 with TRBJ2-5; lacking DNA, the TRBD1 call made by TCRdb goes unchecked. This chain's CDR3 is CASSWGTGEETQYF.